This T cell receptor (beta chain) appears in the sequencing data of a study of blood T cell repertoires in COVID-19. At the level of the study: The analysed material was cDNA or gDNA that came from T cells, B-cell-depleted T cells, or PBMCs.

Each participant's cohort was designated according to participant-reported clinical history. Produced via immunoSEQ multiplex PCR; TCRdb's table is partial and in-frame only. The repertoire includes roughly 250,000 clones, about nine tenths of them detected once, and 1.2% sits in the top ten. From germline, CDR1 is LNHDA and CDR2 SQIVND (reference sequence). V was clipped by 3 bases and J by 12 bases, with 21 bases between them. The length of the CDR3 is 15 residues. Sequencing was carried out using PBMCs or T cells enriched from blood (not recorded which). The chain employs TRBV19 and TRBJ1-5; D possibly corresponds to TRBD1 (5 bases). The TCR sequence derives from a woman in her thirties or forties with acute COVID-19. CDR3 coding DNA: TGTGCCAGTAGTATCCAATTGCTTTCGGTAGGGGTCCAGCATTTT. Protein: CASSIQLLSVGVQHF.